A selection of T cell receptor beta chains follows, all from one sample in a study of T-cell memory formation after mild COVID-19. From the 5' RACE reads, TCRdb called clonotypes with MiXCR, one entry per CDR3 protein. There are 120,000 or so distinct CDR3 sequences in the sample; about 6.5% occur only once, and about 2.2% lies in the top ten. The sequenced sample was PBMCs or a T cell subset sorted from them (not recorded which). Receptors were obtained from an adult woman who had mild COVID-19 (a few samples of this study predate the infection). Cell type and time point are not known. CDR3s leave out the opening cysteine and the closing phenylalanine or tryptophan. Each record gives: V gene, J gene, D gene, CDR3 protein. The D gene is left open where the match is weak.

v_gene: TRBV19
j_gene: TRBJ2-6
d_gene: -
CDR3aa: ASSFPRGAGRAGANVLT

v_gene: TRBV20-1
j_gene: TRBJ2-7
d_gene: -
CDR3aa: SAGRGLGSEQY

v_gene: TRBV21-1
j_gene: TRBJ2-1
d_gene: -
CDR3aa: ASSTTGEGYNEQF

v_gene: TRBV6-2/TRBV6-3
j_gene: TRBJ2-7
d_gene: -
CDR3aa: ASTGGGSSYEQY

v_gene: TRBV7-2
j_gene: TRBJ2-4
d_gene: TRBD2
CDR3aa: ASSLGGGVGNIQY

v_gene: TRBV6-2/TRBV6-3
j_gene: TRBJ2-6
d_gene: -
CDR3aa: ASSRQGKTWGANVLT

v_gene: TRBV7-3
j_gene: TRBJ2-5
d_gene: TRBD2
CDR3aa: ASSPGGLKTQY

v_gene: TRBV7-8
j_gene: TRBJ2-1
d_gene: TRBD2
CDR3aa: ASSLVRAGGSYNEQF

v_gene: TRBV12-3/TRBV12-4
j_gene: TRBJ1-5
d_gene: -
CDR3aa: ASSSTASQPQH

v_gene: TRBV6-2/TRBV6-3
j_gene: TRBJ1-5
d_gene: -
CDR3aa: ASSRVSSNQPQH

v_gene: TRBV4-1
j_gene: TRBJ2-7
d_gene: -
CDR3aa: ASSPPSTEQY

v_gene: TRBV7-9
j_gene: TRBJ2-7
d_gene: -
CDR3aa: ASSLAPTGEEQY

v_gene: TRBV7-2
j_gene: TRBJ2-1
d_gene: -
CDR3aa: ASSAGFGNEQF

v_gene: TRBV19
j_gene: TRBJ2-3
d_gene: -
CDR3aa: ASSRGLSDTQY

v_gene: TRBV12-3/TRBV12-4
j_gene: TRBJ1-5
d_gene: TRBD1
CDR3aa: ASRITGGNQPQH

v_gene: TRBV20-1
j_gene: TRBJ2-5
d_gene: -
CDR3aa: SARSTSGTQY

v_gene: TRBV18
j_gene: TRBJ1-6
d_gene: -
CDR3aa: ASSVSGDRSPLH

v_gene: TRBV18
j_gene: TRBJ2-3
d_gene: TRBD2
CDR3aa: ASSPRLAQDTQY

v_gene: TRBV18
j_gene: TRBJ1-1
d_gene: -
CDR3aa: ASSPQGLGLNTEAF

v_gene: TRBV29-1
j_gene: TRBJ2-1
d_gene: -
CDR3aa: SVYRVPDEQF

v_gene: TRBV11-3
j_gene: TRBJ1-6
d_gene: TRBD1
CDR3aa: ASSQGENSPLH

v_gene: TRBV14
j_gene: TRBJ2-1
d_gene: -
CDR3aa: ASSQILGTYNEQF

v_gene: TRBV6-5
j_gene: TRBJ1-4
d_gene: TRBD1
CDR3aa: ASSSGQGVGKKLF

v_gene: TRBV6-2/TRBV6-3
j_gene: TRBJ2-7
d_gene: -
CDR3aa: ASSPSGLSYEQY

v_gene: TRBV24-1
j_gene: TRBJ2-4
d_gene: TRBD2
CDR3aa: ATSDLSGLAELAKNIQY

v_gene: TRBV12-3/TRBV12-4
j_gene: TRBJ1-2
d_gene: -
CDR3aa: ASSEGQLYGYT

v_gene: TRBV5-1
j_gene: TRBJ2-7
d_gene: -
CDR3aa: ASSREGQTYEQY

v_gene: TRBV5-4
j_gene: TRBJ2-7
d_gene: TRBD2
CDR3aa: ASSPPGTSGNEQY

v_gene: TRBV27
j_gene: TRBJ1-6
d_gene: TRBD1
CDR3aa: ASSFRGQGNSPLH

v_gene: TRBV25-1
j_gene: TRBJ2-7
d_gene: -
CDR3aa: ASSGSVSYEQY

v_gene: TRBV7-2
j_gene: TRBJ2-1
d_gene: -
CDR3aa: ASSPTTGRLRNEQF

v_gene: TRBV4-3
j_gene: TRBJ1-4
d_gene: -
CDR3aa: ASSHLTAEKLF

v_gene: TRBV27
j_gene: TRBJ2-7
d_gene: TRBD2
CDR3aa: ASSFLRLAGDSYEQY

v_gene: TRBV20-1
j_gene: TRBJ1-3
d_gene: -
CDR3aa: SAKGSAGNTIY

v_gene: TRBV7-2
j_gene: TRBJ2-1
d_gene: TRBD2
CDR3aa: ASRLAGTYEQF

v_gene: TRBV5-4
j_gene: TRBJ2-3
d_gene: TRBD1
CDR3aa: ASSRTGGASGDTQY

v_gene: TRBV24-1
j_gene: TRBJ1-1
d_gene: TRBD1
CDR3aa: ATSEGTGNMKSTEAF

v_gene: TRBV20-1
j_gene: TRBJ1-5
d_gene: TRBD1
CDR3aa: SAGRGGQPQH

v_gene: TRBV4-3
j_gene: TRBJ2-1
d_gene: -
CDR3aa: ASSQAAGPYNEQF

v_gene: TRBV12-3/TRBV12-4
j_gene: TRBJ2-1
d_gene: TRBD1
CDR3aa: ASSPTGGARRGQF

v_gene: TRBV11-3
j_gene: TRBJ1-1
d_gene: -
CDR3aa: ASSSSQGGTEAF

v_gene: TRBV7-2
j_gene: TRBJ2-7
d_gene: TRBD1
CDR3aa: ASRTGNHEQY

v_gene: TRBV12-3/TRBV12-4
j_gene: TRBJ1-5
d_gene: -
CDR3aa: ASSLGTDNQPQH

v_gene: TRBV20-1
j_gene: TRBJ2-5
d_gene: TRBD2
CDR3aa: SASPTSGLKTQY

v_gene: TRBV12-3/TRBV12-4
j_gene: TRBJ1-5
d_gene: -
CDR3aa: ASSLKRINQPQH

v_gene: TRBV15
j_gene: TRBJ1-1
d_gene: -
CDR3aa: ATSARLDKNTEAF

v_gene: TRBV2
j_gene: TRBJ2-7
d_gene: -
CDR3aa: ASSEWDEQY

v_gene: TRBV7-2
j_gene: TRBJ1-5
d_gene: TRBD1
CDR3aa: ASSPGTGGNQPQH

v_gene: TRBV29-1
j_gene: TRBJ1-1
d_gene: -
CDR3aa: SVRPQMNTEAF

v_gene: TRBV5-1
j_gene: TRBJ2-7
d_gene: -
CDR3aa: ASSLEAGRQY

v_gene: TRBV28
j_gene: TRBJ2-7
d_gene: TRBD1
CDR3aa: ASSYGQGQVNKQY

v_gene: TRBV7-2
j_gene: TRBJ2-1
d_gene: -
CDR3aa: ASSLDHYNEQF

v_gene: TRBV7-2
j_gene: TRBJ2-7
d_gene: TRBD2
CDR3aa: ASTLGVGLASYEQY

v_gene: TRBV7-2
j_gene: TRBJ2-5
d_gene: -
CDR3aa: ASSFGLAMGGQETQY

v_gene: TRBV5-4
j_gene: TRBJ1-2
d_gene: -
CDR3aa: ASSLVSRDNYGYT

v_gene: TRBV6-6
j_gene: TRBJ1-1
d_gene: -
CDR3aa: ASSYSGWSTEAF

v_gene: TRBV2
j_gene: TRBJ2-1
d_gene: -
CDR3aa: ASRITRRAITYNEQF

v_gene: TRBV27
j_gene: TRBJ2-7
d_gene: TRBD1
CDR3aa: ASQQGTGFTQQY

v_gene: TRBV29-1
j_gene: TRBJ2-5
d_gene: -
CDR3aa: SVAGRGVQETQY